The rows below give T cell receptor beta chains drawn from one sample of a study of T cell responses to AZD1222 COVID-19 vaccine. Sequenced by immunoSEQ multiplex PCR; TCRdb stores in-frame clones only, minus some. Counted here are about 110,000 clones, 87% occurring once; the ten biggest clones make up approximately 5.5%. Specimen: peripheral blood, collected on day 0 of AZD1222 vaccination. Source of these receptors: an adult in good health. Each CDR3 is given with its conserved first and last residue.

V gene	J gene	CDR3 protein
TRBV5-1	TRBJ2-1	CASRVGLAGRNEQFF
TRBV5-4	TRBJ2-3	CASSLEIGGDTQYF
TRBV7-7	TRBJ2-1	CASSLVGTTPYNEQFF
TRBV5-4	TRBJ1-2	CASSLGRGQEYGYTF
TRBV28	TRBJ2-1	CASRPSGTSGRRYNEQFF
TRBV6-5	TRBJ1-2	CASRGTTGGSYGYTF
TRBV19	TRBJ2-1	CASSPQTVSYNEQFF
TRBV11-2	TRBJ2-3	CASTLVGSGRGNTQYF
TRBV28	TRBJ2-7	CASRPPGPLPEQYF
TRBV28	TRBJ1-1	CASRRIGIGHTEAFF
TRBV2	TRBJ2-2	CASSEAMGPMNTGELFF
TRBV28	TRBJ1-4	CASSPDEKLFF
TRBV19	TRBJ1-2	CASSMRRGGGNYGYTF
TRBV5-4	TRBJ2-3	CASSSGRERGRPDTQYF
TRBV6-1	TRBJ2-6	CASSEQGAHGANVLTF
TRBV6-5	TRBJ1-1	CASSQTGSEGTEAFF
TRBV9	TRBJ1-4	CASSPTGAEGKLFF
TRBV3-1/TRBV3-2	TRBJ2-2	CASSHERTGGASGELFF
TRBV28	TRBJ1-1	CASSSRTGGANTEAFF
TRBV7-2	TRBJ1-2	CASSLGGFGYTF
TRBV30	TRBJ2-5	CAWSETGGKRETQYF
TRBV5-5	TRBJ1-6	CASSLQSRANSPLHF
TRBV7-2	TRBJ2-7	CASSWRTGSTYEQYF
TRBV2	TRBJ1-5	CASSEAPGVSNQPQHF
TRBV28	TRBJ1-5	CASSALEQRGTDNQPQHF
TRBV3-1/TRBV3-2	TRBJ2-7	CASSQATGGYEQYF
TRBV7-9	TRBJ1-6	CASSLVLGGSPLHF
TRBV15	TRBJ1-1	CATKGLLNTEAFF
TRBV28	TRBJ1-1	CASSSNRNTEAFF
TRBV3-1/TRBV3-2	TRBJ1-6	CASSKTGTDTPLHF
TRBV5-1	TRBJ2-1	CASSPRGGGLYNEQFF
TRBV2	TRBJ1-2	CASRYRVGNYGYTF
TRBV6-6	TRBJ2-1	CASSYPVGTARNEQFF
TRBV9	TRBJ2-2	CASSLGHSNTGELFF
TRBV6-1	TRBJ1-2	CASSDGASYGYTF
TRBV24-1	TRBJ1-4	CATSDTTPNEKLFF
TRBV29-1	TRBJ1-4	CSATEAPTNEKLFF
TRBV5-1	TRBJ2-7	CASSEDGGSPEQYF
TRBV12-5	TRBJ2-1	CASGLGYGGTISEQFF
TRBV21-1	TRBJ1-6	CASSNVGQGKMFYNSPLHF
TRBV7-2	TRBJ2-1	CASSFETSYSYNEQFF
TRBV28	TRBJ2-7	CASSLGGLAGDEQYF
TRBV11-1	TRBJ1-1	CASSYDREREAFF
TRBV5-1	TRBJ1-1	CASSLSTERRAFF
TRBV29-1	TRBJ1-1	CSVATGGGTEAFF
TRBV4-1	TRBJ1-4	CASSQGGEKLFF
TRBV7-2	TRBJ1-2	CASSLEGTGYGYTF
TRBV6-5	TRBJ1-5	CASSSMSPRVAQPQHF
TRBV30	TRBJ2-5	CAWQTGTGEETQYF